Listed below are T cell receptor beta chains from one sample, sequenced in a study of CD8 T cells in Susac syndrome. TCRdb analysed the immunoSEQ multiplex PCR reads with MiXCR anew, one entry per CDR3 protein. The table has some 450,000 distinct CDR3 sequences, approximately 85% seen once; the top ten hold approximately 0.12%. Material: CD8+ T cells from PBMCs. The receptors were gathered from a human donor with multiple sclerosis. Each CDR3 is given with its conserved first and last residue. The D gene is left open where the match is weak. A row's size may be missing; if present it is once, few, many or a size class.

V gene,clone size,J gene,D gene,CDR3 protein,CDR3 DNA
TRBV4-1,.,TRBJ1-1,TRBD1,CASSPQTGLDTEAFF,TGCGCCAGCAGCCCCCAGACAGGGCTGGACACTGAAGCTTTCTTT
TRBV3-1,.,TRBJ2-7,.,CASSQKSLAYEQYF,TGTGCCAGCAGCCAAAAGTCTTTAGCGTACGAGCAGTACTTC
TRBV29-1,.,TRBJ2-1,.,CSVGDGTYNEQFF,TGCAGCGTTGGGGACGGAACCTACAATGAGCAGTTCTTC
TRBV7-9,.,TRBJ2-5,.,CASSLWGVDQETQYF,TGTGCCAGCAGCTTATGGGGTGTGGACCAAGAGACCCAGTACTTC
TRBV12-3/TRBV12-4,.,TRBJ2-7,.,CASTDPITGEQYF,TGTGCCAGCACCGACCCAATAACCGGCGAGCAGTACTTC
TRBV12-3/TRBV12-4,.,TRBJ2-3,.,CASRRGELGTDTQYF,TGTGCCAGCAGACGAGGGGAGTTGGGGACAGATACGCAGTATTTT
TRBV5-1,.,TRBJ2-3,.,CASSLWGSDTDTQYF,TGCGCCAGCAGCTTGTGGGGGTCGGACACAGATACGCAGTATTTT
TRBV20-1,.,TRBJ1-2,.,CSALGQGENYGYTF,TGCAGTGCTTTAGGACAAGGAGAGAACTATGGCTACACCTTC
TRBV27,once,TRBJ2-1,.,CASGGQGSYNEQFF,TGTGCCAGTGGTGGGCAGGGATCATACAATGAGCAGTTCTTC
TRBV5-6,.,TRBJ1-1,.,CASSLYLGQENTEAFF,TGTGCCAGCAGCTTGTATCTGGGGCAGGAGAACACTGAAGCTTTCTTT
TRBV20-1,.,TRBJ2-1,.,CSAREIGLAYNEQFF,TGCAGTGCTAGAGAGATCGGCCTAGCCTACAATGAGCAGTTCTTC
TRBV20-1,.,TRBJ2-7,TRBD2,CSARGREALYEQYF,TGCAGTGCTAGGGGACGGGAGGCCCTCTACGAGCAGTACTTC
TRBV4-2,.,TRBJ2-7,.,CASSQEDGFSYEQYF,TGTGCCAGCAGCCAAGAGGACGGCTTCTCCTACGAGCAGTACTTC
TRBV28,.,TRBJ1-5,.,CASSFESSNQPQHF,TGTGCCAGCAGTTTTGAGTCCTCCAATCAGCCCCAGCATTTT
TRBV7-6,.,TRBJ2-2,.,CASSFEGRDHVDTGELFF,TGTGCCAGCAGCTTCGAGGGAAGGGACCACGTGGACACCGGGGAGCTGTTTTTT
TRBV3-1,.,TRBJ2-7,TRBD2,CASSQAGGGLGRSYEQYF,TGTGCCAGCAGCCAAGCGGGCGGGGGTCTAGGGCGCTCCTACGAGCAGTACTTC
TRBV13,.,TRBJ2-1,TRBD2,CASSDTSGRVYEQFF,TGTGCCAGCAGCGATACTAGCGGGAGGGTCTATGAGCAGTTCTTC
TRBV5-6,.,TRBJ2-2,.,CASTLGPWNTGELFF,TGTGCCAGCACCTTGGGACCTTGGAACACCGGGGAGCTGTTTTTT
TRBV4-1,.,TRBJ1-1,TRBD1,CASSQEGQPSTEAFF,TGCGCCAGCAGCCAGGAGGGACAGCCTTCCACTGAAGCTTTCTTT
TRBV2,.,TRBJ2-2,TRBD1,CASSVTGGTGELFF,TGTGCCAGCAGTGTCACAGGGGGGACCGGGGAGCTGTTTTTT
TRBV6-1,.,TRBJ2-3,TRBD2,CASTGAGEGIDTQYF,TGTGCCAGCACCGGAGCGGGAGAAGGGATAGATACGCAGTATTTT
TRBV7-9,.,TRBJ2-7,TRBD2,CASSPIAGDYEQYF,TGTGCCAGCAGCCCCATAGCGGGAGACTACGAGCAGTACTTC
TRBV6-1,once,TRBJ1-5,.,CAGNSGSVDQPQHF,TGTGCCGGCAACTCAGGGTCTGTCGATCAGCCCCAGCATTTT
TRBV5-1,once,TRBJ2-1,.,CASSLWDIDSYNEQFF,TGCGCCAGCAGCTTGTGGGACATCGACTCCTACAATGAGCAGTTCTTC
TRBV4-1,once,TRBJ1-1,.,CASSPTPRAEAFF,TGCGCCAGCAGCCCTACCCCAAGGGCTGAAGCTTTCTTT
TRBV6-1,.,TRBJ2-1,.,CASSAATGTSGRQFF,TGTGCCAGCAGCGCCGCCACCGGGACCAGCGGGCGGCAGTTCTTC
TRBV6-5,.,TRBJ2-3,TRBD2,CASSYPGTSGSGADTQYF,TGTGCCAGCAGTTACCCTGGGACTAGCGGGAGTGGGGCAGATACGCAGTATTTT
TRBV28,.,TRBJ1-5,.,CASSVIDTPNQPQHF,TGTGCCAGCAGTGTAATTGACACACCCAATCAGCCCCAGCATTTT
TRBV4-1,.,TRBJ1-4,.,CASSQEFPTNEKLFF,TGCGCCAGCAGCCAAGAGTTTCCAACTAATGAAAAACTGTTTTTT
TRBV27,.,TRBJ1-2,TRBD1,CASSLDGTGDIYGYTF,TGTGCCAGCAGTTTAGATGGGACAGGCGACATCTATGGCTACACCTTC
TRBV10-3,.,TRBJ2-1,.,CAINPRGGYNEQFF,TGTGCCATCAACCCGCGGGGTGGTTACAATGAGCAGTTCTTC
TRBV10-3,.,TRBJ2-3,TRBD2,CAIRAGEDTQYF,TGTGCCATCAGGGCGGGGGAGGATACGCAGTATTTT
TRBV6-5,few,TRBJ2-1,.,CASSNNEQFF,TGTGCCAGCAGTAACAATGAGCAGTTCTTC
TRBV6-6,.,TRBJ1-4,.,CASTFRAATPEKLFF,TGTGCCAGCACCTTCCGGGCTGCCACGCCTGAAAAACTGTTTTTT
TRBV7-9,once,TRBJ1-5,.,CASSLGGIDQPQHF,TGTGCCAGCAGCTTAGGGGGGATCGATCAGCCCCAGCATTTT
TRBV11-2,.,TRBJ1-1,.,CASSLPPGRTIGTEAFF,TGTGCCAGCAGCTTACCTCCGGGACGGACCATAGGGACTGAAGCTTTCTTT
TRBV5-4,.,TRBJ2-7,.,CASSAGPFSYEQYF,TGTGCCAGCAGTGCTGGGCCCTTCTCCTACGAGCAGTACTTC
TRBV25-1,.,TRBJ2-2,.,CASSEYFRPETNTGELFF,TGTGCCAGCAGTGAATATTTCCGGCCGGAAACGAACACCGGGGAGCTGTTTTTT
TRBV30,.,TRBJ1-4,TRBD1,CAWSQGTAENEKLFF,TGTGCCTGGAGTCAAGGGACAGCGGAGAATGAAAAACTGTTTTTT
TRBV29-1,.,TRBJ2-1,.,CSVGALQRREFF,TGCAGCGTTGGGGCCTTACAGCGGAGGGAGTTCTTC
TRBV9,.,TRBJ1-2,.,CASSVATGWYGYTF,TGTGCCAGCAGCGTAGCAACAGGGTGGTATGGCTACACCTTC
TRBV5-5,.,TRBJ1-1,TRBD1,CASSPGDRMNTEAFF,TGTGCCAGCAGCCCGGGGGACAGAATGAACACTGAAGCTTTCTTT
TRBV20-1,.,TRBJ2-1,.,CSAFGQLSPSYNEQFF,TGCAGTGCTTTCGGACAGCTCAGCCCCTCCTACAATGAGCAGTTCTTC
TRBV6-5,.,TRBJ1-1,.,CASSYSKLGANTEAFF,TGTGCCAGCAGTTACTCGAAGCTTGGCGCGAACACTGAAGCTTTCTTT
TRBV4-1,.,TRBJ1-5,.,CASSHLSTGSNQPQHF,TGCGCCAGCAGCCACCTATCGACGGGTTCCAATCAGCCCCAGCATTTT
TRBV25-1,once,TRBJ2-7,TRBD1,CASSENGDRDYEQYF,TGTGCCAGCAGCGAGAATGGGGACAGGGACTACGAGCAGTACTTC
TRBV6-5,.,TRBJ1-2,TRBD1,CASSTGGDYGYTF,TGTGCCAGCAGTACAGGGGGCGACTATGGCTACACCTTC
TRBV5-5,few,TRBJ1-1,.,CASSLAPELNTEAFF,TGTGCCAGCAGCTTGGCCCCCGAATTGAACACTGAAGCTTTCTTT
TRBV6-5,.,TRBJ1-2,.,CASSYDPVGYGYTF,TGTGCCAGCAGTTACGACCCGGTGGGTTATGGCTACACCTTC
TRBV18,.,TRBJ1-2,TRBD1,CASSQFDRDVYGYTF,TGTGCCAGCTCACAATTCGACAGGGACGTCTATGGCTACACCTTC
TRBV6-2/TRBV6-3,.,TRBJ2-7,.,CASSYGITYEQYF,TGTGCCAGCAGTTACGGTATCACCTACGAGCAGTACTTC